This T cell receptor (beta chain) was profiled in a study of T-cell memory formation after mild COVID-19. The V gene lost 6 bases and the J gene lost 0 bases, with 6 bases spanning the gap. The CDR3 has 11 residues. Germline loops: CDR1 DFQATT, CDR2 SNEGSKA (reference sequence). TCRdb re-called the 5' RACE reads through MiXCR, storing one row per CDR3 protein. Of 530,000 or so distinct CDR3 sequences detected, 15% to 20% appear once; the ten largest clones hold roughly 7.8%. The rearrangement links TRBV20-1 to TRBJ2-7, with D hard to call. Material for sequencing was PBMCs or a T cell subset sorted from them (not recorded which). The receptor comes from an adult woman who had mild COVID-19 (a few samples of this study predate the infection). Cell type and time point are not known. The CDR3 DNA sequence: TGCAGTGCCCTTGGCTCCTACGAGCAGTACTTC. This sequence encodes CSALGSYEQYF.